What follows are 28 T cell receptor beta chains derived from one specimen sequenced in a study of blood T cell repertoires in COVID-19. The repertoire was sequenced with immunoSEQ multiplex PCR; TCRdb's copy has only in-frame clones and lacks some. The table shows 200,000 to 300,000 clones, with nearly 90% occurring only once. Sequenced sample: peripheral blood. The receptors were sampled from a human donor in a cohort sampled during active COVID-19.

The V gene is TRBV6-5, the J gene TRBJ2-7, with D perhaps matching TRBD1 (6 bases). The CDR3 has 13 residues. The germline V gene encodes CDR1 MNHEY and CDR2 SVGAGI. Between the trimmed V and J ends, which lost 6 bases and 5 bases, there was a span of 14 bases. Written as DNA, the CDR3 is TGTGCCAGCAGCCGGGACACCGGCAACGAGCAGTACTTC. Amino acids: CASSRDTGNEQYF.

In DNA, the CDR3 is TGTGCCAGCAGCGTAGACGACAGCCCCTACGAGCAGTACTTC. It codes for CASSVDDSPYEQYF. This chain joins TRBV9 and TRBJ2-7, with D possibly matching TRBD1 (5 bases). This CDR3 is built from 14 residues. Trimming removed 0 bases at V and 2 bases at J, with 9 bases between. Germline lookup yields CDR1 SGDLS and CDR2 YYNGEE. Based on the CDR3 plus reference TRBV9 and TRBJ2-7, the full variable domain is DSGVTQTPKHLITATGQRVTLRCSPRSGDLSVYWYQQSLDQGLQFLIQYYNGEERAKGNILERFSAQQFPDLHSELNLSSLELGDSALYFCASSVDDSPYEQYFGPGTRLTVT.

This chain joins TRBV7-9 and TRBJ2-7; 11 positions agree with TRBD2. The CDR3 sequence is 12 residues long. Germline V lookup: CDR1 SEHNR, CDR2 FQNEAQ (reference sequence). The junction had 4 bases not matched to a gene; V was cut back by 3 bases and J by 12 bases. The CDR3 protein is CASSFGLAGLYF. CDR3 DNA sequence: TGTGCCAGCAGCTTTGGACTAGCGGGTCTGTACTTC.

This CDR3 is CASSPNTPAYEQYF. In nucleotides, the CDR3 is TGTGCCAGCTCACCTAACACACCCGCCTACGAGCAGTACTTC. This chain links TRBV18 with TRBJ2-7; no definite D call. V lost 3 bases to trimming and J lost 2 bases, with 11 bases between them. From germline, CDR1 is KGHSH and CDR2 LQKENI. The CDR3 spans 14 residues.

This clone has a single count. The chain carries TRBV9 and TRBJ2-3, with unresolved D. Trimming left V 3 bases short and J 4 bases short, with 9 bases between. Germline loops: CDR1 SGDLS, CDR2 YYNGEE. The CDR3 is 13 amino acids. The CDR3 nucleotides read TGTGCCAGCAGCGACCCGAGAGCAGATACGCAGTATTTT. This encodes CASSDPRADTQYF.

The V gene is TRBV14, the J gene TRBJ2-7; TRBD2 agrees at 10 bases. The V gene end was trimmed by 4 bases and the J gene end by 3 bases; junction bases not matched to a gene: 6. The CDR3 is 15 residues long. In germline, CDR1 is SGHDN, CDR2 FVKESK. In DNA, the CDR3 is TGTGCCAGCAGCCTCCCCAGACTAGCGGGCTACGAGCAGTACTTC. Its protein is CASSLPRLAGYEQYF.

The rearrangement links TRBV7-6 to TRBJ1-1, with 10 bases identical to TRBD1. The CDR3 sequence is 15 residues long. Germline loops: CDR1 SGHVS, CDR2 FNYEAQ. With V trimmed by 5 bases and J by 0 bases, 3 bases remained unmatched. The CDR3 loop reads CASSEGQGMNTEAFF. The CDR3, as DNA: TGTGCCAGCAGCGAGGGACAGGGGATGAACACTGAAGCTTTCTTT.

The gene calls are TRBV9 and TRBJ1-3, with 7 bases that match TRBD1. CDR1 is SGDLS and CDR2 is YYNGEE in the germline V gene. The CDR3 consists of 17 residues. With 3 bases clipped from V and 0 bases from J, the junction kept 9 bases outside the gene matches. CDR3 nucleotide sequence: TGTGCCAGCAGCGCAAGACAGGGACTCAGCTCTGGAAACACCATATATTTT. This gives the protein CASSARQGLSSGNTIYF. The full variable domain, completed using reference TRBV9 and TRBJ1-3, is DSGVTQTPKHLITATGQRVTLRCSPRSGDLSVYWYQQSLDQGLQFLIQYYNGEERAKGNILERFSAQQFPDLHSELNLSSLELGDSALYFCASSARQGLSSGNTIYFGEGSWLTVV.

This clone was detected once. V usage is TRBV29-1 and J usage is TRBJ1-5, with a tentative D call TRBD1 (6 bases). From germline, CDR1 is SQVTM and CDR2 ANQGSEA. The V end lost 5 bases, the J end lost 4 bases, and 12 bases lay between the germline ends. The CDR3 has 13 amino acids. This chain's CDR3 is CSVSSGVNQPQHF. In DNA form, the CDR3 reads TGCAGCGTTTCGTCAGGGGTTAATCAGCCCCAGCATTTT.

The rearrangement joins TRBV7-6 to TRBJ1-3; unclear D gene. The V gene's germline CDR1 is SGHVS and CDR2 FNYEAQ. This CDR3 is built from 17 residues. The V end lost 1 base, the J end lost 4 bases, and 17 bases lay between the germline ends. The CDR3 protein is CASSLGGGQSLGNTIYF. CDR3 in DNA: TGTGCCAGCAGCTTAGGCGGAGGCCAGTCTCTGGGAAACACCATATATTTT. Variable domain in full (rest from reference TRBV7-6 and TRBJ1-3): GAGVSQSPRYKVTKRGQDVALRCDPISGHVSLYWYRQALGQGPEFLTYFNYEAQQDKSGLPNDRFSAERPEGSISTLTIQRTEQRDSAMYRCASSLGGGQSLGNTIYFGEGSWLTVV.

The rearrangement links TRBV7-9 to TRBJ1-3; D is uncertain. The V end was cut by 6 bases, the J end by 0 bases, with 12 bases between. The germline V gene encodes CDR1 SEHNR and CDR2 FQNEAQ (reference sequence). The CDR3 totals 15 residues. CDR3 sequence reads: CASRPKLSSGNTIYF. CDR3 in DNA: TGTGCCAGCAGGCCGAAATTGAGCTCTGGAAACACCATATATTTT.

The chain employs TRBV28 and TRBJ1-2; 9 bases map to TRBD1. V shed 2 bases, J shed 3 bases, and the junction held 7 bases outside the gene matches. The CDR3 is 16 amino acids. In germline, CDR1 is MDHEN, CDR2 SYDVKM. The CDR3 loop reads CASSLGGQGVDYGYTF. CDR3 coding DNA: TGTGCCAGCAGTTTAGGGGGACAGGGAGTGGACTATGGCTACACCTTC.

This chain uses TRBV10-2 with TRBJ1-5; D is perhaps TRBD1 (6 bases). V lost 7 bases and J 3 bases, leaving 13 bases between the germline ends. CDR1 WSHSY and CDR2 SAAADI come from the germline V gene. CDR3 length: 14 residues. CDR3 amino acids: CASNRDKYNQPQHF. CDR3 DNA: TGCGCCAGCAACAGGGACAAATACAATCAGCCCCAGCATTTT.

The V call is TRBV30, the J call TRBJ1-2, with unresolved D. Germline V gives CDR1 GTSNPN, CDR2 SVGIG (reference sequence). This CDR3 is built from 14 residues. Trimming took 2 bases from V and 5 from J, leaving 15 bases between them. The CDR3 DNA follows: TGTGCCTGGAGTCCCCCCCCGGGTTGGTATGGCTACACCTTC. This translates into CAWSPPPGWYGYTF.

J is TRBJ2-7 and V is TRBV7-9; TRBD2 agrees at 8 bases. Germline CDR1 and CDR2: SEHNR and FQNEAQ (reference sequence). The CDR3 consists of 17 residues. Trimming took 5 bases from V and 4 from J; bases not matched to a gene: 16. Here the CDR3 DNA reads TGTGCCAGCAGCCCCATCCCTAGTCAAGCGGGAGTTTACGAGCAGTACTTC. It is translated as CASSPIPSQAGVYEQYF.

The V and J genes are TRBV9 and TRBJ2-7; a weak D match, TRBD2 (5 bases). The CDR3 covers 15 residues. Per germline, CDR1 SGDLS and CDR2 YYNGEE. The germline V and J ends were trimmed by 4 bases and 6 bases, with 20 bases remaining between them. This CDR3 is CASSPHEGPLGEQYF. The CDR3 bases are TGTGCCAGCAGCCCCCACGAGGGTCCCCTCGGCGAGCAGTACTTC.

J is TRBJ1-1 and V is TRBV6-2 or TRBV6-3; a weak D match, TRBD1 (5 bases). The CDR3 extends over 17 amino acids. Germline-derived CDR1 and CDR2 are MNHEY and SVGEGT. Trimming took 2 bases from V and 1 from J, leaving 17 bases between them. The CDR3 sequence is CASSYKQGRVGNTEAFF. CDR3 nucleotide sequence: TGTGCCAGCAGTTACAAGCAGGGCCGGGTGGGGAACACTGAAGCTTTCTTT.

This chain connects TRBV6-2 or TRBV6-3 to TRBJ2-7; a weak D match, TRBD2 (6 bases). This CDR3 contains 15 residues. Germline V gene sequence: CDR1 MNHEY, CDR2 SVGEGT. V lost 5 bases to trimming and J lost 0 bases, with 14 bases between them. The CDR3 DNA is TGTGCCAGCAGTACGGGACTCTTGAGCTCCTACGAGCAGTACTTC. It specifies CASSTGLLSSYEQYF.

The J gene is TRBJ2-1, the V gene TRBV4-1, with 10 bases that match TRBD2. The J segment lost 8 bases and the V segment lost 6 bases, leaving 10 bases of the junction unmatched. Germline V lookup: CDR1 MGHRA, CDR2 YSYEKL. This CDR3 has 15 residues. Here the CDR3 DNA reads TGCGCCAGCAGGAAGAGCGGGGGGGTTTGGGATGAGCAGTTCTTC. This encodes CASRKSGGVWDEQFF.

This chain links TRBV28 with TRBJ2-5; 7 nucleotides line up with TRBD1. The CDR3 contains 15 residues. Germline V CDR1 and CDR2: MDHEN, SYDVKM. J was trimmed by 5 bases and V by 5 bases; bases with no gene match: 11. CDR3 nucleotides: TGTGCCAGCAGTCTTGGACAGGTTGCGGAGGAGACCCAGTACTTC. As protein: CASSLGQVAEETQYF.

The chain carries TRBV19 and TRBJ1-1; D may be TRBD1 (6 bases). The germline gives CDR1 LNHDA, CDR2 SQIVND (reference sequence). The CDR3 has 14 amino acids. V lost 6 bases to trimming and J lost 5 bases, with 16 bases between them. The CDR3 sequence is CASSPSWGLTEAFF. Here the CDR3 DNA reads TGTGCCAGTAGCCCATCTTGGGGGCTGACTGAAGCTTTCTTT.

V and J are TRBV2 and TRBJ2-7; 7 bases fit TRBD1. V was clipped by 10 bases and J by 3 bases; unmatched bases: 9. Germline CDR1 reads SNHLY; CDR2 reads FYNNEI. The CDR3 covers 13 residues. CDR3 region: CAISGQYFYEQYF. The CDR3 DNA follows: TGTGCCATTTCGGGACAGTATTTCTACGAGCAGTACTTC.

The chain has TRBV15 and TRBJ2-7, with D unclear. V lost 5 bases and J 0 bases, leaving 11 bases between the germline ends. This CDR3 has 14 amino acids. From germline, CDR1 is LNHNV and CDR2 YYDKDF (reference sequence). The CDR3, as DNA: TGTGCCACCAGCTCCGCCGACTCCTCCTACGAGCAGTACTTC. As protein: CATSSADSSYEQYF.

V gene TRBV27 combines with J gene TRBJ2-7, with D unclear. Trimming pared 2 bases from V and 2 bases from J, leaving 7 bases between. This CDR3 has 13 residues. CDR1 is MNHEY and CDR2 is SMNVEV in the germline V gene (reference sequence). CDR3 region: CASSLDTAYEQYF. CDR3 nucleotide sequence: TGTGCCAGCAGTTTAGACACGGCCTACGAGCAGTACTTC.

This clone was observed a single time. CDR3 region: CSASRLYEQYF. The CDR3 bases are TGCAGTGCTAGCAGGCTCTACGAGCAGTACTTC. The V call is TRBV20-1, the J call TRBJ2-7; D gene unclear. CDR3 length equals 11 residues. Germline V lookup: CDR1 DFQATT, CDR2 SNEGSKA (reference sequence). V was clipped by 3 bases and J by 3 bases, with 6 bases between them.

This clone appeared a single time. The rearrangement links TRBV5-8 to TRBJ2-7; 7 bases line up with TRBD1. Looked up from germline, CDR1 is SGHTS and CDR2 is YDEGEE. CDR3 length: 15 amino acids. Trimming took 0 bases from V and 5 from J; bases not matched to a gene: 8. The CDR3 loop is CASSLAGKGGNEQYF. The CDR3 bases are TGTGCCAGCAGCTTGGCCGGGAAAGGGGGCAACGAGCAGTACTTC.

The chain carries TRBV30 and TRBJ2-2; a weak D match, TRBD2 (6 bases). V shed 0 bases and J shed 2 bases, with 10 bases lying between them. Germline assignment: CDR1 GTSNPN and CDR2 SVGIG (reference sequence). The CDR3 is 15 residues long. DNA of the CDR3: TGTGCCTGGAGTGTAAGGAGGGGCAACACCGGGGAGCTGTTTTTT. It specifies CAWSVRRGNTGELFF.

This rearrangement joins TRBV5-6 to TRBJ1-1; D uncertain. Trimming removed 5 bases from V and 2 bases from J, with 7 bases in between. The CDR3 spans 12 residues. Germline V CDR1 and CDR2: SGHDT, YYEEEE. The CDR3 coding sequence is TGTGCCAGCAGGCACAGAAACACTGAAGCTTTCTTT. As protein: CASRHRNTEAFF.